This T cell receptor (beta chain) came from a study of shared clonotypes between healthy human individuals (dated by TCRdb to about 2020). Regarding the research as a whole: A couple of women and three men aged 18 to 49 years were included in the cohort. Per donor, three plates each were used for CD4 naive and CD4 memory, two for CD8 naive, and one for CD8 memory. Blood TCR repertoires of roughly five healthy adults were deeply sequenced to estimate repertoire size and the extent of clonotype sharing between individuals. To increase sequencing depth and limit assay-specific biases, TCR repertoire library preparation and sequencing were carried out by different laboratories using diverse techniques. Between about 0.85 and 9.5 billion PBMCs per donor were obtained by leukapheresis. The investigation overall reported the following: Pairwise subsampling indicated that sequencing depth was expected to affect the degree of clonotype sharing among donors. Clonotypes shared by all four sorted-subset donors showed higher generation probabilities than non-shared clonotypes. Only blood was sampled, and tissue TCR repertoires likely differ from those in blood. Naive subsets generally had larger estimated clonotype richness than memory subsets did. Incomplete sequencing was indicated by rarefaction of sorted-subset datasets, despite the large sequencing depth. Approximately 4.8% of naive CD4, around 3.5% of naive CD8, roughly 2.5% of memory CD4, and more than 0.35% of memory CD8 clonotypes were shared across several donors. The small number of donors limited the genetic and exposure-history diversity represented.

Using the deep immunoSEQ assay, TCR CDR3 regions were amplified from genomic DNA by multiplex PCR. Extracted genomic DNA from each cell subset was spread evenly across all wells of several immunoSEQ 96-well plates, with each plate serving as a replicate. For sorted subsets, 200 to 250 ng genomic DNA, equal to 25,000 to 35,000 T cell genomes, was loaded into each replicate PCR. Purified libraries were quantified with a Qubit 3.0 fluorometer, sized on a Bioanalyzer 2100, and re-quantified with the KAPA Library Quantification kit. Every immunoSEQ 96-well plate was sequenced on a dedicated single-read 150-cycle Illumina NextSeq 550 flow cell. Under the source paper's analysis protocol: Because the immunoSEQ output included only junctional sequences and no quality scores, the filtering could not be the same as the filtering used for full-length reads. Sequences were annotated with PyIR, a Python wrapper for IgBLAST v1.9, and V/J genes and CDR3 were assigned using IMGT germline references. Reads were removed for weak V/J assignments (E-value above 1e-6), missing CDR3, stop codons, out-of-frame junctions, or ambiguous translated residues. V3J clonotypes were defined by identical inferred V gene, J gene, and CDR3 amino acid sequence. The percentage overlap between two repertoires was calculated by dividing the number of shared unique clonotypes by the size of the smaller repertoire. Repertoire richness was assessed with RTK rarefaction, the Chao1 estimator, and Recon v2.1 estimates of unobserved clonotypes. Generation probabilities were computed with OLGA for all TCRbeta clonotypes obtained by the gDNA method from several donors. TCRdb limited this immuneACCESS table to in-frame rearrangements with V and J called. A share of clones is missing; checked studies link under half to unresolved V genes, and the rest is unexplained. The V and J calls and clone size are taken from that table; D and trimming were inferred from the DNA. For this sample there are approximately 1.5 million clones; approximately 98.5% appear just once. The ten most abundant clones make up about 0.4% of the sample.

A remark on this clone: There is no known antigen for this receptor. The sample holds no much larger clone one base away, and base qualities are not on file.

The donors were healthy, HIV-negative adults who had no recently reported acute infections or vaccinations. Only Caucasian adults living in Nashville, Tennessee, USA were represented among the donors. CD4+ T cells were enriched by magnetic negative selection; naive cells were then positively selected on CD45RA, and the negative fraction formed the memory subset. Blood was collected by leukapheresis, and PBMCs were isolated by Ficoll-Histopaque density gradient centrifugation and then cryopreserved in liquid nitrogen vapor phase. Analytical flow cytometry was used to check the purity and quantity of every magnetically sorted T cell population. From each sorted fraction, genomic DNA was isolated and quantified by UV absorbance on a Nanodrop 2000c. For CDR1 and CDR2, the germline V gene lists SGHAT and FQNNGV. The CDR3 covers 15 residues, taking in both the cysteine and the phenylalanine. Only CDR3 DNA is held: 45 bases, read in frame from base 1. V is trimmed back by 6 bases and J by 8 bases, and the junction contains 11 bases that no gene match accounts for.

Sequencing used naive CD4+ T cells sorted from blood. The cell subset or site label of this sample denotes: CD45RA+ positively selected. This clonotype was obtained from a man under 40 in good health. The chain is assembled from TRBV11-2 and TRBJ1-4; 8 of the junction bases match TRBD1. The CDR3 here reads CASRRPGQEGEKLFF. The DNA sequence is given as TGTGCCAGCAGACGACCGGGACAGGAAGGAGAAAAACTGTTTTTT.